These 18 T cell receptor beta chains were sequenced from one sample in a study of identical twins. TCRdb itself ran the 5' RACE reads through MiXCR, one entry per CDR3 protein. The sample lists approximately 490,000 distinct CDR3 sequences, around 22% occurring once. These data were likewise used in another study, on yellow fever vaccine responses in identical twins.

Sequencing was done on a sample of CD4+ T cells sorted from blood. The source of these receptors is a woman between 18 and 29 years old in good health.

The J gene is TRBJ1-2, the V gene TRBV5-1; D gene ambiguous. The CDR3 contains 16 residues. V shed 2 bases and J shed 0 bases, with 14 bases lying between them. The germline gives CDR1 SGHRS, CDR2 YFSETQ. DNA for the CDR3: TGCGCCAGCAGCTTTATTGCAGGAATACCTAACTATGGCTACACCTTC. Translated: CASSFIAGIPNYGYTF.

V is TRBV15 and J is TRBJ2-2; D possibly corresponds to TRBD1 (5 bases). Per the germline V gene, CDR1 is LNHNV and CDR2 is YYDKDF (reference sequence). The length of the CDR3 is 15 residues. Between the trimmed V and J ends, which lost 2 bases and 5 bases, there was a span of 12 bases. The CDR3 loop is CATSRQGLGTGELFF. CDR3 bases: TGTGCCACCAGCAGACAGGGTTTGGGGACCGGGGAGCTGTTTTTT.

In this sample, this clonotype turned up a few times. V usage is TRBV7-9 and J usage is TRBJ2-1, with 8 bases aligning to TRBD2. The length of the CDR3 is 14 residues. Germline trimming cut 7 bases from V and 0 bases from J; bases unmatched to any gene: 2. The germline V gene encodes CDR1 SEHNR and CDR2 FQNEAQ (reference sequence). For the CDR3, the DNA is TGTGCCAGCAAACGGGAGGGCTCCTACAATGAGCAGTTCTTC. Translating gives CASKREGSYNEQFF.

This clonotype was counted only a few times. The chain has TRBV7-9 and TRBJ1-1, with D uncertain. There are 14 residues in the CDR3. V was trimmed by 3 bases and J by 5 bases, leaving 13 bases between them. Germline V gives CDR1 SEHNR, CDR2 FQNEAQ (reference sequence). CDR3 residues: CASSFLFGDTEAFF. The CDR3 DNA reads TGTGCCAGCAGCTTCCTGTTTGGGGATACTGAAGCTTTCTTT.

This clonotype was counted only a few times. The chain recombines TRBV20-1 with TRBJ2-6; 14 bases are shared with TRBD2. CDR1 DFQATT and CDR2 SNEGSKA come from the germline V gene (reference sequence). The CDR3 contains 16 residues. V gave up 6 bases and J gave up 0 bases; unmatched junction bases: 1. CDR3 region: CSAGTSGSSGANVLTF. DNA of the CDR3: TGCAGTGCAGGGACTAGCGGGAGCTCTGGGGCCAACGTCCTGACTTTC.

This clonotype has just one count. The chain has TRBV29-1 and TRBJ1-5; maybe TRBD1 (6 bases). Trimming took off 4 bases at V and 1 base at J, with 11 bases between the two ends. Germline CDR1 and CDR2: SQVTM and ANQGSEA. The CDR3 is 14 residues long. Here the CDR3 DNA reads TGCAGCGTTGGGGGTCAGGGGAGCAATCAGCCCCAGCATTTT. It specifies CSVGGQGSNQPQHF.

This clonotype was counted a few times. The chain is built from TRBV20-1 and TRBJ2-3; D remains unclear. Between the trimmed V and J ends, which lost 7 bases and 6 bases, there was a span of 8 bases. Germline V lookup: CDR1 DFQATT, CDR2 SNEGSKA (reference sequence). This CDR3 is built from 10 residues. CDR3 bases: TGCAGTGAACGACCCGATACGCAGTATTTT. This encodes CSERPDTQYF.

The J gene is TRBJ2-5, the V gene TRBV6-5; TRBD1 matches 8 bases. This CDR3 contains 13 residues. After removal of 4 bases from V and 5 bases from J, the junction contained 3 bases not matched to a gene. From germline, CDR1 is MNHEY and CDR2 SVGAGI. The CDR3 region is CASSWTGRETQYF. The CDR3 nucleotides are TGTGCCAGCAGTTGGACAGGGAGGGAGACCCAGTACTTC.

The chain couples TRBV12-3 or TRBV12-4 to TRBJ2-3; 12 bases are shared with TRBD1. CDR3 size: 16 residues. Trimming at V came to 5 bases and at J to 3 bases, leaving 6 bases not matched to a gene. The CDR3 protein is CASSPGTGGLTDTQYF. Written as DNA, the CDR3 is TGTGCCAGCAGTCCCGGGACAGGGGGCCTAACAGATACGCAGTATTTT.

The V call is TRBV12-3 or TRBV12-4, the J call TRBJ2-7; no clear D. V lost 11 bases, J lost 2 bases, and 19 bases lay in between. The CDR3 runs 14 residues. The DNA of the CDR3 is TGTGCCCGCGGCGGTCAGGACGGCCCCTACGAGCAGTACTTC. Protein product: CARGGQDGPYEQYF.

This clonotype has just a few counts. The CDR3 coding sequence is TGTGCCAGCAGCCCCGGCGACCCTAACTATGGCTACACCTTC. It encodes CASSPGDPNYGYTF. The J gene is TRBJ1-2, the V gene TRBV5-4; D is uncertain. Germline V gene lookup returns CDR1 SGHNT and CDR2 YYREEE (reference sequence). This CDR3 comprises 14 residues. With 4 bases removed from V and 0 bases from J, the gap between germline ends came to 10 bases.

This chain connects TRBV6-6 to TRBJ1-1; D is unresolved. CDR1 and CDR2 (germline): MNHNY, SVGAGI (reference sequence). Deletions cut 6 bases from V and 11 bases from J, with 16 bases between. This CDR3 has 12 residues. CDR3 sequence reads: CASSQRVLGAFF. The CDR3 nucleotides read TGTGCCAGCAGCCAACGGGTTTTGGGGGCTTTCTTT.

This clonotype was recorded a few times. The chain recombines TRBV5-1 with TRBJ2-1, with TRBD2 matching over 7 bases. Germline CDR1 SGHRS, CDR2 YFSETQ. V lost 5 bases to trimming and J lost 6 bases; unmatched junction nucleotides: 11. The CDR3 has 15 amino acids. The CDR3 sequence is CASRTGGRVPNEQFF. The CDR3, as DNA: TGCGCCAGCAGGACGGGAGGACGGGTCCCCAATGAGCAGTTCTTC.

The V gene is TRBV4-1, the J gene TRBJ2-2, with D uncertain. The CDR3 consists of 14 residues. The V and J ends lost 1 base and 5 bases respectively, with 8 bases between them. Germline CDR1 is MGHRA and CDR2 is YSYEKL. Written as DNA, the CDR3 is TGCGCCAGCAGCCAAGTATTTTTTACCGGGGAGCTGTTTTTT. Translating gives CASSQVFFTGELFF.

This clonotype was counted ten times or more. V usage is TRBV7-8 and J usage is TRBJ1-2, with D unclear. Germline lookup yields CDR1 SGHVS and CDR2 FQNEAQ. The CDR3 has 13 amino acids. Trimming stripped 5 bases from V and 0 bases from J, with 7 bases between. The CDR3 region has the DNA TGTGCCAGCAGCCCAGACTCTAACTATGGCTACACCTTC. Translated: CASSPDSNYGYTF.

This clonotype was counted ten times or more. The chain has TRBV2 and TRBJ2-1, with 8 bases that match TRBD2. The CDR3 is 15 residues long. Germline CDR1 and CDR2: SNHLY and FYNNEI. V shed 6 bases, J shed 5 bases, and the junction held 9 bases outside the gene matches. CDR3 sequence reads: CASSFVLAGHNEQFF. The CDR3 bases are TGTGCCAGCAGCTTTGTGTTAGCGGGGCACAATGAGCAGTTCTTC.

The chain couples TRBV7-8 to TRBJ2-1; 7 nucleotides match TRBD1. Germline V gene sequence: CDR1 SGHVS, CDR2 FQNEAQ. CDR3 length: 17 residues. After removal of 5 bases from V and 3 bases from J, the junction contained 13 bases not matched to a gene. The CDR3 loop reads CASSATSGTVLYNEQFF. The DNA for the CDR3 is TGTGCCAGCAGCGCCACATCCGGGACAGTTCTCTACAATGAGCAGTTCTTC.

The chain recombines TRBV29-1 with TRBJ2-5, with D possibly being TRBD1 (6 bases). Trimming left V 4 bases short and J 5 bases short, with 20 bases between. Germline-derived CDR1 and CDR2 are SQVTM and ANQGSEA. The CDR3 runs to 15 residues. The CDR3 DNA is TGCAGCGTTGGGGCCCAAACAGGGCCGGGGGAGACCCAGTACTTC. Protein sequence: CSVGAQTGPGETQYF.